The clone carrying this T cell receptor beta chain was seen a single time. The antigen is undetermined. Generated by immunoSEQ multiplex PCR, the TCRdb table keeps only in-frame clones and is missing some. In the table there are 200,000 to 250,000 clones, approximately 80% of which are singletons. The data belong to a study of cytomegalovirus exposure and HLA in healthy donors. Broader study findings: Generally TCR sequences proved uncommon, though certain public TCRs appeared in numerous donors. In the 120 or so validation repertoires, under 95% of cluster scores exceeded 0, per a later analysis. In vitro assays verified that three CMV-associated chains recognized CMV antigens specifically.

The TCR originated in a woman aged 25-40 years in good health and CMV-seropositive. Input material: PBMCs.

CDR3 in amino acids: CASSPTQGLETQYF. Written as DNA, the CDR3 is TGTGCCAGCAGTCCAACTCAGGGTTTGGAGACCCAGTACTTC. The chain uses TRBV27 and TRBJ2-5; tentatively, D is TRBD1 (5 bases). The CDR3 runs to 14 residues. Germline V CDR1 and CDR2: MNHEY, SMNVEV (reference sequence). V was pared by 5 bases and J by 5 bases, with 15 bases between.